This TCR beta chain was retrieved from a study of Ad26.COV2.S vaccination and SARS-CoV-2 variants. Comments on this clone: At one boundary the junction diverges from the germline segment, which might be a read error.

Stated treatment: around 19 received Ad26.COV2.S at low or high dose, single or two shots; 5 received placebo; per-sample allocation not given. Sampling took place 63 days after the first vaccine or placebo injection. Whoever gave the sample was an adult aged 18-55 years in Boston. Using immunoSEQ multiplex PCR, the repertoire was profiled, and TCRdb retains in-frame clones only, with some absent. The top ten clones hold roughly 2% of a sample with more than 300,000 clones, around 81% of them seen once. This TCR derives from a person aged 18-65 years who received the Ad26.COV2.S COVID-19 vaccine or a placebo. The starting material was peripheral blood, obtained in a trial of Ad26.COV2.S vaccine versus placebo.

The CDR3 region is CAIGEAGYTEAFF. The CDR3 DNA sequence: TGTGCCATCGGTGAGGCGGGGTACACTGAAGCTTTCTTT. The chain recombines TRBV10-3 with TRBJ1-1; D uncertain. Germline CDR1 is ENHRY and CDR2 is SYGVKD. The CDR3 extends over 13 amino acids.